The 4 T cell receptor beta chains presented below share a single source sample, sequenced in a study of blood T cell repertoires in COVID-19. Generated by immunoSEQ multiplex PCR, the TCRdb table keeps only in-frame clones and is missing some. The sample lists fewer than 250,000 clones, less than 90% seen once, with approximately 0.69% in the top ten. What was sequenced was peripheral blood. Every receptor here comes from a man aged 35-49 years with acute or convalescent COVID-19.

The chain recombines TRBV7-8 with TRBJ2-7, with 7 bases fitting TRBD2. V lost 3 bases to trimming and J lost 4 bases; unmatched junction nucleotides: 9. The CDR3 contains 15 residues. CDR1 and CDR2 from the germline V gene are SGHVS and FQNEAQ. For the CDR3, the DNA is TGTGCCAGCAGCTTCGGTTGGGAGGGCGGTTACGAGCAGTACTTC. This sequence encodes CASSFGWEGGYEQYF.

The chain is built from TRBV19 and TRBJ2-7; D is perhaps TRBD1 (6 bases). From germline, CDR1 is LNHDA and CDR2 SQIVND (reference sequence). The ends were cut back, 5 bases at V and 7 bases at J, with 9 bases in the middle. This CDR3 spans 11 amino acids. In DNA, the CDR3 is TGTGCCAGTAGTGCCGGGACAGAGCAGTACTTC. Amino acids: CASSAGTEQYF.

This chain connects TRBV10-3 to TRBJ2-3, with 12 bases identical to TRBD2. CDR3 length: 17 amino acids. The germline gives CDR1 ENHRY, CDR2 SYGVKD. J gave up 1 base and V 3 bases, and 5 bases lay outside the gene matches. This CDR3 is CAISDTSGRPRTDTQYF. DNA for the CDR3: TGTGCCATCAGTGATACTAGCGGGAGGCCTCGCACAGATACGCAGTATTTT.

This clone has a handful of counts. The V call is TRBV19, the J call TRBJ1-2; TRBD1 is a possible D gene (6 bases). The CDR3 is 14 amino acids. The germline V gene has CDR1 LNHDA and CDR2 SQIVND (reference sequence). V was trimmed by 5 bases and J by 6 bases, leaving 16 bases between them. CDR3 amino acids: CASSPRTEGDGYTF. As DNA, the CDR3 is TGTGCCAGTAGTCCGAGGACAGAAGGCGATGGCTACACCTTC.